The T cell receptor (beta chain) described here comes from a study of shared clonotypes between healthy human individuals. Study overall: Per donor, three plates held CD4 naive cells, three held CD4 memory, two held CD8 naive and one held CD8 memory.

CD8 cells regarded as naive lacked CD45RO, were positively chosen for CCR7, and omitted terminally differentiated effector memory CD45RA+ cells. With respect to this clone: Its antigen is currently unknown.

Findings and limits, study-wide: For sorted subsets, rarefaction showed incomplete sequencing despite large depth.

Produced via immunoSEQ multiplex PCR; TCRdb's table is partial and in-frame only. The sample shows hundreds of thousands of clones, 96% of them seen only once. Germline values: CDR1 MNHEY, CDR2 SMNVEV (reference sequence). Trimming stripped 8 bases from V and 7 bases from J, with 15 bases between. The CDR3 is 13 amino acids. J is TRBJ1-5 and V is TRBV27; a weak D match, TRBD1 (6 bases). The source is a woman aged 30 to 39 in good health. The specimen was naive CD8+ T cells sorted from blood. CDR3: CASGLGALQPQHF. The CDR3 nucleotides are TGTGCCAGCGGCCTGGGGGCCCTACAGCCCCAGCATTTT.